The 30 T cell receptor beta chains in this list originate from one sample, sequenced in a study of spatial heterogeneity in lung cancer. Findings and caveats of the study: One measure, the expanded intratumoral alpha and beta TCR count, tracked tumor mutation counts.

Time point indicated: sample taken at primary tumor resection. The antigens for these receptors are not known. Each CDR3 protein is one row after TCRdb ran MiXCR on the 5' RACE reads. The sample has under 15,000 distinct CDR3 sequences; about 4.5% are singletons. The material sequenced was lung tumor tissue, taken at surgery. All receptors come from a female donor with early-stage non-small cell lung cancer.

This clonotype counts as medium-sized. This beta chain is an off-target read within a library intended for alpha chains, so its frequency means little. The chain has TRBV6-2 or TRBV6-3 and TRBJ2-2; D remains ambiguous. V gave up 4 bases and J gave up 4 bases, with 7 bases separating them. Germline assignment: CDR1 MNHEY and CDR2 SVGEGT. This CDR3 has 13 amino acids. The CDR3 protein is CASSLSRTGELFF. The CDR3 DNA reads as TGTGCCAGCAGTTTATCCCGCACCGGGGAGCTGTTTTTT.

This clonotype has a count of ten or more. This beta chain appears as a stray read in a library generated for alpha chains; its size is not informative. The rearrangement links TRBV9 to TRBJ1-2, with 9 positions matching TRBD1. Germline V CDR1 and CDR2: SGDLS, YYNGEE. The CDR3 is 13 residues long. Trimming removed 0 bases from V and 10 bases from J; junction bases left unmatched: 4. CDR3 nucleotide sequence: TGTGCCAGCAGCGTAGGAGGGACAGGGTCCTACACCTTC. Protein sequence: CASSVGGTGSYTF.

This clonotype appeared many times. This beta chain is a stray read from a library made for alpha chains; its abundance is not meaningful. DNA of the CDR3: TGCAGTGCAACGAATAGGGGACAGGGAGCCCGGGACGAGCAGTACTTC. Translating it yields CSATNRGQGARDEQYF. The J gene is TRBJ2-7, the V gene TRBV20-1; TRBD1 agrees at 9 bases. The CDR3 sequence is 16 residues long. V dropped 6 bases and J dropped 5; count of bases not matched to a gene: 17. Germline V gives CDR1 DFQATT, CDR2 SNEGSKA (reference sequence).

This clonotype ranks as medium-sized. For a library built for alpha chains, this beta chain is a stray read; little rests on its size. The rearrangement uses TRBV4-3 and TRBJ2-5; 8 positions agree with TRBD1. Germline assignment: CDR1 LGHNA and CDR2 YSLEER. The CDR3 is 15 residues long. J was trimmed by 1 base and V by 0 bases; bases with no gene match: 1. The CDR3 is CASSQEDRAQETQYF. The CDR3 region has the DNA TGCGCCAGCAGCCAAGAGGACAGGGCCCAAGAGACCCAGTACTTC.

This clonotype was recorded at least ten times. This beta chain represents an off-target read in a library built for alpha chains; its size is of limited meaning. The V call is TRBV14, the J call TRBJ2-5, with 10 bases matching TRBD2. This CDR3 spans 16 amino acids. The germline V gene has CDR1 SGHDN and CDR2 FVKESK. After removal of 4 bases from V and 1 base from J, the junction contained 6 bases not matched to a gene. CDR3 sequence reads: CASSRLAGASQETQYF. Written as DNA, the CDR3 is TGTGCCAGCAGCCGGCTAGCGGGGGCCTCCCAAGAGACCCAGTACTTC.

This clonotype appeared many times. With the library built for alpha chains, this beta chain is off target and its frequency is not meaningful. The chain links TRBV20-1 to TRBJ1-6, with D perhaps TRBD1 (5 bases). Trimming removed 4 bases from V and 7 bases from J, with 17 bases in between. CDR1 is DFQATT and CDR2 is SNEGSKA in the germline V gene (reference sequence). This CDR3 is 15 amino acids long. The CDR3 nucleotides read TGCAGTGCTACTTGGGACGGAGGACAAAATTCACCCCTCCACTTT. Protein sequence: CSATWDGGQNSPLHF.

Points on this clonotype: Little can be read into the size of this beta chain, an off-target read in a library designed for alpha chains. The chain employs TRBV7-3 and TRBJ2-2, with D possibly being TRBD1 or TRBD2 (5 bases each). The ends were cut back, 6 bases at V and 4 bases at J, with 12 bases in the middle. This CDR3 has 14 residues. CDR1 is SGHTA, CDR2 FQGTGA, per germline. The CDR3 region has the DNA TGTGCCAGCAGGCCAGGGAGCCGCACCGGGGAGCTGTTTTTT. Its protein is CASRPGSRTGELFF.

In its sample, this clonotype was seen many times. This beta chain was picked up by a library intended for alpha chains and is off target, so its count carries little meaning. The chain joins TRBV5-1 to TRBJ1-2; D is uncertain. Trimming stripped 0 bases from V and 4 bases from J, with 10 bases between. The CDR3 is 14 residues long. Germline V lookup: CDR1 SGHRS, CDR2 YFSETQ. The CDR3 reads CASSLEPPSYGYTF. As DNA, the CDR3 is TGCGCCAGCAGCTTGGAGCCCCCCAGCTATGGCTACACCTTC.

This clonotype has a count of ten or more. As an off-target read in a library built for alpha chains, this beta chain has a frequency of little significance. This chain joins TRBV7-9 and TRBJ2-1; D is uncertain. In germline, CDR1 is SEHNR, CDR2 FQNEAQ (reference sequence). V gave up 3 bases and J gave up 6 bases, with 9 bases separating them. CDR3 length equals 13 residues. CDR3 nucleotide sequence: TGTGCCAGCAGCTTTCGTTCAGGCAATGAGCAGTTCTTC. This sequence encodes CASSFRSGNEQFF.

This clonotype was detected many times. A junction end diverges from the germline sequence, so it may reflect a read error. The library was prepared for alpha chains; this beta chain is a stray read, so its frequency means little. The gene calls are TRBV7-7 and TRBJ2-7, with 10 positions matching TRBD1. Germline V gene lookup returns CDR1 SSHAT and CDR2 FNYEAQ (reference sequence). The CDR3 is made up of 15 amino acids. CDR3 sequence reads: CASSLGQGVTYEQYF. The CDR3 DNA is TGTGCTAGCAGCTTAGGACAGGGGGTTACCTACGAGCAGTACTTC.

This clonotype appeared many times. Found in a library prepared for alpha chains, this beta chain is an off-target read, and its abundance has little meaning. The V gene is TRBV28, the J gene TRBJ2-1; D perhaps matches TRBD1 (6 bases). Between the trimmed V and J ends, which lost 3 bases and 9 bases, there was a span of 15 bases. CDR1 is MDHEN, CDR2 SYDVKM, per germline. The CDR3 is 14 residues long. CDR3 bases: TGTGCCAGCAGTTTTACAGGGCCCCGGTTTGAGCAGTTCTTC. Translated, it gives CASSFTGPRFEQFF.

A word on this clonotype: The size of this beta chain means little, since it is a stray read in a library made for alpha chains. V is TRBV2 and J is TRBJ1-4; weak D call: TRBD1 (6 bases). The ends were cut back, 3 bases at V and 8 bases at J, with 16 bases in the middle. The CDR3 is 15 residues long. The germline CDR1 and CDR2 sequences are SNHLY and FYNNEI. DNA of the CDR3: TGTGCCAGCAGTGATCAACAGGGTTGGGGGGAAAAACTGTTTTTT. It yields the protein CASSDQQGWGEKLFF.

The sample holds many counts of this clonotype. The library was built for alpha chains, so this beta chain is an off-target read and its size means little. The V call is TRBV2, the J call TRBJ1-2, with 7 bases matching TRBD1. The junction had 18 bases not matched to a gene; V was cut back by 6 bases and J by 2 bases. The CDR3 runs 18 residues. Germline V lookup: CDR1 SNHLY, CDR2 FYNNEI. CDR3 region: CASREPTGISTLNYGYTF. Written as DNA, the CDR3 is TGTGCCAGCAGAGAGCCGACAGGGATCAGTACTCTCAACTATGGCTACACCTTC.

This clonotype was counted many times. Found in a library prepared for alpha chains, this beta chain is an off-target read, and its abundance has little meaning. The CDR3 region has the DNA TGCAGTGCTAGTACGGGACAGGGACTATCTGAAGCTTTCTTT. This encodes CSASTGQGLSEAFF. This chain joins TRBV20-1 and TRBJ1-1; 9 bases are shared with TRBD1. The CDR3 contains 14 residues. Per the germline V gene, CDR1 is DFQATT and CDR2 is SNEGSKA (reference sequence). Unmatched junction bases numbered 8, after V lost 3 bases and J lost 6 bases.

This clonotype was seen only a few times. A library made for alpha chains picked up this beta chain off target, so its size means little. This chain joins TRBV15 and TRBJ2-7; D may match TRBD1 or TRBD2 (5 bases each). Deletions cut 5 bases from V and 3 bases from J, with 17 bases between. The CDR3 loop spans 15 amino acids. The germline V gene has CDR1 LNHNV and CDR2 YYDKDF (reference sequence). CDR3 loop: CATSVLPGPHYEQYF. The CDR3 DNA reads as TGTGCCACCAGCGTCTTACCGGGACCCCACTACGAGCAGTACTTC.

This clonotype was observed many times. This beta chain lies outside the target of a library built for alpha chains; its clone size means little. The chain carries TRBV20-1 and TRBJ2-3, with 11 bases aligning to TRBD1. From germline, CDR1 is DFQATT and CDR2 SNEGSKA (reference sequence). The CDR3 totals 15 residues. The J segment lost 5 bases and the V segment lost 3 bases, leaving 7 bases of the junction unmatched. The DNA for the CDR3 is TGCAGTGCTAGCCTCAGGACAGGGGGCTTAGATACGCAGTATTTT. Protein product: CSASLRTGGLDTQYF.

The table lists this clonotype with many counts. This beta chain is an off-target read within a library intended for alpha chains, so its frequency means little. This chain links TRBV12-3 or TRBV12-4 with TRBJ1-1; D not resolved. Between the trimmed V and J ends, which lost 5 bases and 5 bases, there was a span of 9 bases. The CDR3 contains 12 residues. DNA of the CDR3: TGTGCCAGCAGTCATACGGGGACTGAAGCTTTCTTT. Translation gives CASSHTGTEAFF.

This clonotype was seen many times. A library prepared for alpha chains yielded this beta chain as an off-target read; its size is of little meaning. The chain combines TRBV5-1 with TRBJ2-7; no clear D gene. CDR3 length: 14 residues. Trimming took 0 bases from V and 0 from J, leaving 7 bases between them. Germline V gene data show CDR1 as SGHRS and CDR2 as YFSETQ. The CDR3 coding sequence is TGCGCCAGCAGCTTGGGGGCAGACTCCTACGAGCAGTACTTC. Its translation is CASSLGADSYEQYF. Drawing the rest from reference TRBV5-1 and TRBJ2-7, the complete variable domain is KAGVTQTPRYLIKTRGQQVTLSCSPISGHRSVSWYQQTPGQGLQFLFEYFSETQRNKGNFPGRFSGRQFSNSRSEMNVSTLELGDSALYLCASSLGADSYEQYFGPGTRLTVT.

This clonotype was seen ten or more times. Little can be read into the size of this beta chain, an off-target read in a library designed for alpha chains. The chain has TRBV20-1 and TRBJ2-1; 9 nucleotides agree with TRBD2. Germline assignment: CDR1 DFQATT and CDR2 SNEGSKA (reference sequence). This CDR3 contains 14 residues. The J segment lost 0 bases and the V segment lost 8 bases, leaving 5 bases of the junction unmatched. The CDR3 DNA reads as TGCAGTACTAAAGCGGGGGGCTCCTACAATGAGCAGTTCTTC. Translation gives CSTKAGGSYNEQFF.

The sample holds many counts of this clonotype. This beta chain is off target for a library built for alpha chains, so its abundance means little. The DNA of the CDR3 is TGCGCCAGCAGCCGAAGAACGTGGACAGCCAGCCAAGAGACCCAGTACTTC. This translates into CASSRRTWTASQETQYF. This chain connects TRBV4-1 to TRBJ2-5, with D possibly TRBD1 on 6 matching bases. The germline gives CDR1 MGHRA, CDR2 YSYEKL. V lost 4 bases to trimming and J lost 1 base, with 19 bases between them. The CDR3 runs 17 residues.

This clonotype was detected ten times or more. This beta chain is a stray sequence in a library constructed for alpha chains; its clone size is not meaningful. The genes are TRBV5-1 and TRBJ2-3, with 7 nucleotides matching TRBD2. Germline CDR1 and CDR2: SGHRS and YFSETQ. V was clipped by 1 base and J by 3 bases; unmatched bases: 5. This CDR3 has 15 amino acids. This CDR3 reads CASSLPSGYTDTQYF. The DNA of the CDR3 is TGCGCCAGCAGCTTGCCTAGCGGATATACAGATACGCAGTATTTT.

Concerning this clonotype itself: The library was built for alpha chains, so this beta chain is an off-target read and its size means little. This chain joins TRBV11-2 and TRBJ2-1, with 11 bases matching TRBD2. V was pared by 5 bases and J by 8 bases, with 8 bases of the junction left unmatched. The germline CDR1 and CDR2 sequences are SGHAT and FQNNGV. The CDR3 is 15 amino acids. The CDR3: CASSLGLAAGDEQFF. As DNA, the CDR3 is TGTGCCAGCAGCCTGGGACTAGCGGCAGGGGATGAGCAGTTCTTC.

This clonotype showed up just a few times. This beta chain is off target for a library built for alpha chains, so its abundance means little. This chain uses TRBV20-1 with TRBJ2-3, with D unclear. Trimming took off 1 base at V and 0 bases at J, with 8 bases between the two ends. Per germline, CDR1 DFQATT and CDR2 SNEGSKA (reference sequence). This CDR3 is built from 14 residues. CDR3 nucleotide sequence: TGCAGTGCTAGAGTGTTCGCTAGCACAGATACGCAGTATTTT. It specifies CSARVFASTDTQYF.

This clonotype was picked up many times. In a library made to pick up alpha chains, this beta chain is a stray read with a size that means little. The J gene is TRBJ2-3, the V gene TRBV5-6; D might be TRBD1 (6 bases). The CDR3 is 15 residues long. CDR1 SGHDT and CDR2 YYEEEE come from the germline V gene. Trimming took off 3 bases at V and 5 bases at J, with 16 bases between the two ends. For the CDR3, the DNA is TGTGCCAGCAGCTCTACCAGCAGGGGCGAAGATACGCAGTATTTT. Amino acids: CASSSTSRGEDTQYF.

This clonotype was recorded at least ten times. This beta chain is off target for a library built for alpha chains, so its abundance means little. The V and J genes are TRBV29-1 and TRBJ1-1; D call uncertain. Trimming took off 7 bases at V and 1 base at J, with 13 bases between the two ends. This CDR3 has 13 residues. Germline V lookup: CDR1 SQVTM, CDR2 ANQGSEA. This chain's CDR3 is CSDLGSANTEAFF. Written as DNA, the CDR3 is TGCAGCGATCTAGGGTCCGCGAACACTGAAGCTTTCTTT.

This clonotype was recorded many times. The library was built for alpha chains, so this beta chain is an off-target read and its size means little. The chain has TRBV9 and TRBJ1-1; D gene ambiguous. Germline CDR1 is SGDLS and CDR2 is YYNGEE. Trimming removed 7 bases from V and 0 bases from J, with 13 bases in between. The length of the CDR3 is 14 residues. CDR3 sequence (DNA): TGTGCCAGCGGAGACTTAGTAATGAACACTGAAGCTTTCTTT. It is translated as CASGDLVMNTEAFF. Together with reference TRBV9 and TRBJ1-1, the CDR3 gives the full variable domain: DSGVTQTPKHLITATGQRVTLRCSPRSGDLSVYWYQQSLDQGLQFLIQYYNGEERAKGNILERFSAQQFPDLHSELNLSSLELGDSALYFCASGDLVMNTEAFFGQGTRLTVV.

Concerning this clonotype itself: Since the library was made to target alpha chains, this beta chain is a stray read and its abundance is not meaningful. The chain recombines TRBV28 with TRBJ1-5; possibly TRBD1 for D (5 bases). Germline lookup yields CDR1 MDHEN and CDR2 SYDVKM. Trimming cost V 2 bases and J 7 bases, with 6 bases left between them. The CDR3 loop spans 12 amino acids. The CDR3 DNA reads TGTGCCAGCAGTTTAAGGGGCCAGCCCCAGCATTTT. Protein sequence: CASSLRGQPQHF. The complete variable domain, with remaining parts taken from reference TRBV28 and TRBJ1-5, reads DVKVTQSSRYLVKRTGEKVFLECVQDMDHENMFWYRQDPGLGLRLIYFSYDVKMKEKGDIPEGYSVSREKKERFSLILESASTNQTSMYLCASSLRGQPQHFGDGTRLSIL.

The sample holds many counts of this clonotype. In a library made to pick up alpha chains, this beta chain is a stray read with a size that means little. The chain is built from TRBV7-9 and TRBJ2-3, with D possibly TRBD2 on 6 matching bases. The CDR3 spans 12 residues. V shed 5 bases and J shed 9 bases, with 12 bases lying between them. From germline, CDR1 is SEHNR and CDR2 FQNEAQ (reference sequence). The CDR3 DNA sequence: TGTGCCAGCAGCCGCGGGGTGTGGACGCAGTATTTT. Translation: CASSRGVWTQYF.

At least ten counts were recorded for this clonotype. In a library made to pick up alpha chains, this beta chain is a stray read with a size that means little. The V and J genes are TRBV20-1 and TRBJ1-2; the match to TRBD1 covers 8 bases. CDR1 is DFQATT, CDR2 SNEGSKA, per germline (reference sequence). This CDR3 is 11 amino acids long. CDR3 bases: TGCAGCGCGCGGGCAGGGGGCCCCTCCACCTTC. Translation gives CSARAGGPSTF.

Judged by abundance, this clonotype is medium-sized (0.01 to 0.1%). Being off target in a library aimed at alpha chains, this beta chain has a size of little meaning. The chain couples TRBV28 to TRBJ1-3; 7 nucleotides agree with TRBD1. This CDR3 is built from 15 residues. V shed 5 bases and J 0 bases; nucleotides not matched to a gene: 4. Germline V lookup: CDR1 MDHEN, CDR2 SYDVKM. CDR3 residues: CASSPGTASGNTIYF. As DNA, the CDR3 is TGTGCCAGCAGTCCCGGGACAGCCTCTGGAAACACCATATATTTT.